Presented here are 5 T cell receptor beta chains from one specimen sequenced in a study of cytomegalovirus exposure and HLA in healthy donors. The primer mix had 60 Vbeta and 13 Jbeta primers. Libraries were prepared by immunoSEQ multiplex PCR; TCRdb keeps only in-frame clonotypes and omits some of them. The table lists tens of thousands of clones, with 2.5% to 3% in the top ten. The sequencing sample was made of PBMCs. These receptor sequences come from a man aged 40-55 years in good health and CMV-seronegative.

The CDR3 DNA is TGTGCCAGCAGCCCACCACAGGGTAGTATAGCTGAAGCTTTCTTT. Translation: CASSPPQGSIAEAFF. The chain recombines TRBV7-9 with TRBJ1-1, with D possibly matching TRBD1 (6 bases). The CDR3 totals 15 residues. V was trimmed by 5 bases and J by 6 bases, leaving 19 bases between them. Per germline, CDR1 SEHNR and CDR2 FQNEAQ (reference sequence). Together with reference TRBV7-9 and TRBJ1-1, the CDR3 gives the full variable domain: DTGVSQNPRHKITKRGQNVTFRCDPISEHNRLYWYRQTLGQGPEFLTYFQNEAQLEKSRLLSDRFSAERPKGSFSTLEIQRTEQGDSAMYLCASSPPQGSIAEAFFGQGTRLTVV.

DNA for the CDR3: TGTGCCAGCAGCACCGACAGGGTTCAGCCCCAGCATTTT. It is translated as CASSTDRVQPQHF. J is TRBJ1-5 and V is TRBV7-2; 7 bases align to TRBD1. Germline V gene sequence: CDR1 SGHTA, CDR2 FQGNSA. V lost 5 bases and J lost 6; bases outside the gene matches: 4. The CDR3 consists of 13 residues.

CDR3 DNA sequence: TGTGCCAGCAGCTCGACATTTGCAGGGGGAAGTGGCTACACCTTC. This gives the protein CASSSTFAGGSGYTF. The chain has TRBV11-2 and TRBJ1-2; 7 bases map to TRBD1. V gave up 4 bases and J gave up 7 bases; unmatched junction bases: 12. This CDR3 has 15 amino acids. Germline V gene lookup returns CDR1 SGHAT and CDR2 FQNNGV.

Written as DNA, the CDR3 is TGCGCCAGCAGCTTGGCCGGGGCAGGGGGGTACAATGAGCAGTTCTTC. Protein sequence: CASSLAGAGGYNEQFF. The rearrangement joins TRBV5-1 to TRBJ2-1, with D perhaps matching TRBD1 (7 bases). Germline CDR1 SGHRS, CDR2 YFSETQ. This CDR3 is 16 amino acids long. V was clipped by 0 bases and J by 4 bases, with 14 bases between them. The full variable domain, rest sourced from reference TRBV5-1 and TRBJ2-1, is KAGVTQTPRYLIKTRGQQVTLSCSPISGHRSVSWYQQTPGQGLQFLFEYFSETQRNKGNFPGRFSGRQFSNSRSEMNVSTLELGDSALYLCASSLAGAGGYNEQFFGPGTRLTVL.

The J gene is TRBJ1-1, the V gene TRBV9; no definite D call. Trimming took 0 bases from V and 4 from J, leaving 13 bases between them. The CDR3 contains 15 residues. CDR1 is SGDLS, CDR2 YYNGEE, per germline. CDR3 in DNA: TGTGCCAGCAGCGTAGATGGGAGGGAGTCCACTGAAGCTTTCTTT. It is translated as CASSVDGRESTEAFF. Full variable domain (rest looked up from reference TRBV9 and TRBJ1-1): DSGVTQTPKHLITATGQRVTLRCSPRSGDLSVYWYQQSLDQGLQFLIQYYNGEERAKGNILERFSAQQFPDLHSELNLSSLELGDSALYFCASSVDGRESTEAFFGQGTRLTVV.